The 12 T cell receptor beta chains listed next were all sequenced from one sample in a study of graft-versus-host responses after intestinal transplantation. These receptors have no known antigen. Sequencing used immunoSEQ multiplex PCR; TCRdb keeps in-frame clones, though not all of them. The repertoire includes just under 65,000 clones, approximately 91% of them detected once, and about 1.8% sits in the top ten. The starting material was unstimulated CD8+ T cells sorted from spleen or lymph node cells, obtained before transplant. These receptor sequences come from a human donor who was the organ donor for an intestinal transplant.

The CDR3 region is CASSPPGPRSGSHTGELFF. CDR3 coding DNA: TGTGCCAGCAGCCCACCGGGTCCGAGAAGCGGGAGCCACACCGGGGAGCTGTTTTTT. The chain links TRBV9 to TRBJ2-2, with TRBD2 matching over 8 bases. Trimming cost V 4 bases and J 3 bases; bases outside gene matches: 17. The CDR3 loop spans 19 amino acids. Germline CDR1 is SGDLS and CDR2 is YYNGEE. Supplemented by reference TRBV9 and TRBJ2-2, the full variable domain reads DSGVTQTPKHLITATGQRVTLRCSPRSGDLSVYWYQQSLDQGLQFLIQYYNGEERAKGNILERFSAQQFPDLHSELNLSSLELGDSALYFCASSPPGPRSGSHTGELFFGEGSRLTVL.

Turning to this clone: One end of the junction is discordant with germline, which a read error may explain. The chain links TRBV7-9 to TRBJ2-7; D is perhaps TRBD2 (5 bases). The CDR3 sequence is 12 residues long. CDR1 and CDR2 (germline): SEHNR, FQNEAQ (reference sequence). The CDR3 loop reads CASSQDSHEQYF. The DNA for the CDR3 is TGTGCCAGCAGCCAGGACTCCCACGAGCAGTACTTC.

In this sample, this clone turned up a few times. The chain employs TRBV4-1 and TRBJ2-7; D is unclear. There are 14 residues in the CDR3. Trimming took 1 base from V and 4 from J, leaving 11 bases between them. Germline V gene lookup returns CDR1 MGHRA and CDR2 YSYEKL. The CDR3 reads CASSQGPAKYEQYF. CDR3 in DNA: TGCGCCAGCAGCCAAGGGCCCGCCAAGTACGAGCAGTACTTC.

This chain connects TRBV6-4 to TRBJ1-2; 12 bases are a match to TRBD1. Looked up from germline, CDR1 is MRHNA and CDR2 is SNTAGT. Losses at the gene ends were 7 bases for V and 3 bases for J; bases not matched to a gene: 9. This CDR3 is built from 16 residues. CDR3 nucleotide sequence: TGTGCCAGCAACGGGGACAGGGGGCTCCGACACTATGGCTACACCTTC. It codes for CASNGDRGLRHYGYTF.

The genes are TRBV4-1 and TRBJ1-1, with D maybe TRBD1 (5 bases). This CDR3 is 16 amino acids long. The V end was cut by 4 bases, the J end by 0 bases, with 15 bases between. Germline lookup yields CDR1 MGHRA and CDR2 YSYEKL. The CDR3 protein is CASSPKKGVMNTEAFF. In nucleotides, the CDR3 is TGCGCCAGCAGCCCCAAGAAAGGGGTGATGAACACTGAAGCTTTCTTT.

V and J are TRBV7-9 and TRBJ2-3; D may be TRBD1 (6 bases). The length of the CDR3 is 15 residues. V was pared by 7 bases and J by 2 bases, with 16 bases between. CDR1 SEHNR and CDR2 FQNEAQ come from the germline V gene (reference sequence). The DNA of the CDR3 is TGTGCCAGCAACTCACCCACAGGGATCACAGATACGCAGTATTTT. This codes for CASNSPTGITDTQYF. The variable domain in full, completed from reference TRBV7-9 and TRBJ2-3, reads DTGVSQNPRHKITKRGQNVTFRCDPISEHNRLYWYRQTLGQGPEFLTYFQNEAQLEKSRLLSDRFSAERPKGSFSTLEIQRTEQGDSAMYLCASNSPTGITDTQYFGPGTRLTVL.

This sequence joins TRBV29-1 and TRBJ2-7, with D possibly matching TRBD1 (6 bases). CDR1 SQVTM and CDR2 ANQGSEA come from the germline V gene. There are 11 residues in the CDR3. Trimming removed 7 bases from V and 7 bases from J, with 14 bases in between. CDR3 nucleotides: TGCAGCGGACTCCTGGACAGAGAGCAGTACTTC. This codes for CSGLLDREQYF.

This clone was picked up one time. V and J are TRBV29-1 and TRBJ2-5; D remains ambiguous. The germline V and J ends were trimmed by 4 bases and 5 bases, with 11 bases remaining between them. The CDR3 is 12 residues long. Germline V gives CDR1 SQVTM, CDR2 ANQGSEA. This CDR3 is CSVVTGLETQYF. CDR3 sequence (DNA): TGCAGCGTTGTGACTGGGTTGGAGACCCAGTACTTC. The entire variable domain, with the rest obtained from reference TRBV29-1 and TRBJ2-5, is as follows: SAVISQKPSRDICQRGTSLTIQCQVDSQVTMMFWYRQQPGQSLTLIATANQGSEATYESGFVIDKFPISRPNLTFSTLTVSNMSPEDSSIYLCSVVTGLETQYFGPGTRLLVL.

This chain joins TRBV4-2 and TRBJ2-7; TRBD1 matches 11 bases. Germline-derived CDR1 and CDR2 are LGHNA and YNFKEQ. This CDR3 region has 15 residues. J was trimmed by 3 bases and V by 3 bases; bases with no gene match: 4. The CDR3 DNA is TGTGCCAGCAGCCACGGACAGGGGGCGGACTACGAGCAGTACTTC. Protein: CASSHGQGADYEQYF.

In nucleotides, the CDR3 is TGTGCCAGCAGTCAGGAGGACACTGAAGCTTTCTTT. It codes for CASSQEDTEAFF. This chain connects TRBV28 to TRBJ1-1; no reliable D call. CDR3 size: 12 residues. Trimming took 5 bases from V and 3 from J, leaving 7 bases between them. Germline values: CDR1 MDHEN, CDR2 SYDVKM.

The chain is built from TRBV7-2 and TRBJ2-2, with 10 bases fitting TRBD2. The length of the CDR3 is 16 residues. The J segment lost 9 bases and the V segment lost 6 bases, leaving 13 bases of the junction unmatched. Germline V CDR1 and CDR2: SGHTA, FQGNSA. The CDR3 loop reads CASSSPSGSWDWELFF. DNA for the CDR3: TGTGCCAGCAGTTCCCCTAGCGGGAGTTGGGACTGGGAGCTGTTTTTT.

The gene calls are TRBV15 and TRBJ2-1; 9 bases fit TRBD1. The CDR3 has 15 amino acids. The trim removed 2 bases at V and 7 bases at J, leaving 6 bases unmatched. Looked up from germline, CDR1 is LNHNV and CDR2 is YYDKDF (reference sequence). The CDR3 sequence: CATSRSRTGENEQFF. DNA for the CDR3: TGTGCCACCAGCAGATCTAGGACAGGGGAGAATGAGCAGTTCTTC.